The clone carrying this T cell receptor (beta chain) was seen only a few times. The antigen remains unidentified. This record comes from a study of early T cells in non-severe SARS-CoV-2 infection. Study-wide results and limits: The matching step, a VDJdb search, favored anti-spike CD8 responses and missed private and CD4 specificities.

TCRdb analysed the 5' RACE reads with MiXCR anew, one entry per CDR3 protein. The sample lists roughly 40,000 distinct CDR3 sequences, 9.5% to 15% occurring once. This CDR3 contains 13 residues. Trimming pared 2 bases from V and 2 bases from J, leaving 9 bases between. CDR1 is SQVTM, CDR2 ANQGSEA, per germline. The chain couples TRBV29-1 to TRBJ1-1; D is possibly TRBD1 (5 bases). The clonotype comes from an adult who was a healthcare worker with PCR-confirmed SARS-CoV-2 infection or an uninfected control (not recorded which). The sample comprised whole blood. As DNA, the CDR3 is TGCAGCGTTGAATTAGGGACCAACACTGAAGCTTTCTTT. Translated, it gives CSVELGTNTEAFF.